This T cell receptor (beta chain) was identified during a study of shared clonotypes between healthy human individuals (dated by TCRdb to between 2020 and 2021). Regarding the research as a whole: A few men and a couple of women, aged 18 to 49 years, made up the cohort. Leukapheresis yielded between about 0.94 and 9.5 billion PBMCs per donor. For each donor, CD4 naive and CD4 memory were each given three plates, CD8 naive was given two plates, and CD8 memory was given one plate. To estimate repertoire size and how much clonotype sharing occurs between individuals, the study deeply sequenced the blood TCR repertoires of five or six healthy adults. Different laboratories and diverse techniques were used to prepare libraries and sequence TCR repertoires, to increase sequencing depth and limit assay-specific biases. What the research found in general, with its limitations: Across a handful of donors, around 5% of naive CD4, roughly 3.5% of naive CD8, around 2.5% of memory CD4, and approximately 0.4% of memory CD8 clonotypes were shared. Even with the large sequencing depth, rarefaction of the sorted-subset datasets indicated that sequencing was incomplete. Based on pairwise subsampling, the degree of clonotype sharing among donors was expected to be affected by sequencing depth. Compared with non-shared clonotypes, clonotypes shared by all four sorted-subset donors had higher generation probabilities. Sampling was limited to blood, and TCR repertoires in tissue likely differ from TCR repertoires in blood. The small number of donors limited the genetic and exposure-history diversity represented. Estimated clonotype richness was generally larger for naive than for memory subsets.

The donors were healthy, HIV-negative adults with no recently reported acute infections or vaccinations. Only Caucasian adults living in Nashville, Tennessee, USA were represented among the donors. CD8 memory samples combined magnetically selected CD45RO+ cells with CCR7-negative CD45RA+ effector memory (TemRA) cells. Blood was obtained by leukapheresis, after which PBMCs were separated by Ficoll-Histopaque density gradient centrifugation and cryopreserved in liquid nitrogen vapor phase. Analytical flow cytometry was used to check the purity and quantity of every magnetically sorted T cell population. Each sorted fraction had its genomic DNA isolated and then quantified by UV absorbance on a Nanodrop 2000c. V loses 5 bases, J loses 4 bases, and the germline ends lie 8 bases apart. The CDR1 and CDR2 encoded by the germline V gene are LGHNA and YNFKEQ. The CDR3 numbers 12 residues from cysteine through phenylalanine. CDR3 DNA only is kept here, 36 bases in frame from base 1.

Concerning this clone: Its specific antigen is unknown. Qualities for individual bases were not recorded, and no much larger clone is one base off.

TCR CDR3 regions were amplified from genomic DNA by multiplex PCR using the deep immunoSEQ assay. Genomic DNA extracted from each cell subset was distributed evenly over all wells of several immunoSEQ 96-well plates, and each plate served as one replicate. For sorted subsets, approximately 190 ng of genomic DNA, equivalent to roughly 30,000 T cell genomes, went into each replicate PCR. The purified libraries were quantified using a Qubit 3.0 fluorometer, sized with a Bioanalyzer 2100, and then quantified again using the KAPA Library Quantification kit. Every immunoSEQ 96-well plate was sequenced on a dedicated single-read 150-cycle Illumina NextSeq 550 flow cell. The paper's data handling went like this. The immunoSEQ output contained only junctional sequences without quality scores, so filtering could not match that applied to full-length reads. Sequences were annotated with PyIR, a Python wrapper for IgBLAST v1.9, using IMGT germline references to assign V/J genes and CDR3. Reads were removed for weak V/J assignments (E-value above 1e-6), missing CDR3, stop codons, out-of-frame junctions, or ambiguous translated residues. V3J clonotypes were defined by identical inferred V gene, J gene, and CDR3 amino acid sequence. Percentage overlap between repertoires was calculated by dividing the number of shared unique clonotypes by the size of the smaller repertoire. Richness of each repertoire was evaluated using RTK rarefaction, the Chao1 estimator, and Recon v2.1 estimates of unobserved clonotypes. OLGA was used to compute generation probabilities for all TCRbeta clonotypes that the gDNA method yielded from a handful of donors. Drawn from immuneACCESS, this table holds only the in-frame rearrangements with V and J called that TCRdb kept. Clones are partly lost; checked studies trace under half to an unresolved V gene and leave the rest unexplained. For V, J and clone size, that table is used; D and trimming come from the DNA. Within this sample are some 95,000 clones, with over 60% of them counted one time only. About half of the sample rests with the top ten.

This clonotype was sampled from a man aged 30 to 45 in good health. The chain joins TRBV4-2 to TRBJ1-1; too little of a D gene remains to name it. The sample was memory CD8+ T cells sorted from blood. The cell subset or site label here, explained by the study, means: CD45RO+ cells pooled with CCR7-negative TemRA cells. CDR3 protein: CASSLGFTEAFF. In nucleotide form, the sequence is TGTGCCAGCAGCTTAGGTTTCACTGAAGCTTTCTTT.